The clone carrying this T cell receptor (beta chain) has just a few counts. The sample originates from a study of cytomegalovirus exposure and HLA in healthy donors. Study as a whole: The approximately 120 million unique TCR beta sequences, from roughly 170 million T cells, were found by an earlier analysis.

The PCR made use of 60 Vbeta and 13 Jbeta primers. Libraries were prepared by immunoSEQ multiplex PCR; TCRdb keeps only in-frame clonotypes and omits some of them. The table has 150,000 or so clones, roughly 80% seen once; the top ten hold more than 8%. The clonotype comes from a male donor in good health and CMV-seropositive. The sample was PBMCs.

CDR3 in DNA: TGCAGCGTTGCTATTCAACACCAAGAGACCCAGTACTTC. Translation: CSVAIQHQETQYF. The gene calls are TRBV29-1 and TRBJ2-5; D call uncertain. The CDR3 runs to 13 residues. The germline V and J ends were trimmed by 4 bases and 0 bases, with 9 bases remaining between them. Looked up from germline, CDR1 is SQVTM and CDR2 is ANQGSEA.